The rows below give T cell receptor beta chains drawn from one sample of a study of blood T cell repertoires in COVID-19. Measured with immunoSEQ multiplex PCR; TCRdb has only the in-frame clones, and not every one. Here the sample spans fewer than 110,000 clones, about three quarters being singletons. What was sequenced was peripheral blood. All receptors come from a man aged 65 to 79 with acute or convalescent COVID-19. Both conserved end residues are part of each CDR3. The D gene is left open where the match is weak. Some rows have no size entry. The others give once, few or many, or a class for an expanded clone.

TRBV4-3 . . CASSLGAGNTIYF
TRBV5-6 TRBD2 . CASSRRLAGGRDTQYF
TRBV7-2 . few CASSTLQISNEQFF
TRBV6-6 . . CASSPRGGQSGSQPQHF
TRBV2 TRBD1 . CASMGTDGNTIYF
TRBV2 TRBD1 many CASTGTGGHTEAFF
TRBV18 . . CASSTPQETQYF
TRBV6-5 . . CASRKPQGNNEKLFF
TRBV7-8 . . CASSPGHSNYGYTF
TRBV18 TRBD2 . CASSPTSGGYQETQYF
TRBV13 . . CASSYPVGLSLGGELFF
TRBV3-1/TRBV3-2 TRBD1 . CASSTRTGFNEKLFF
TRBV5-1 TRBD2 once CASSLRPPRAGGPHEQFF
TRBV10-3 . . CAISEGGSTEAFF
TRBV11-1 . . CASSQGLTSYEQYF
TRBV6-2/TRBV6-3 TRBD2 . CASSYLQRGGREQFF
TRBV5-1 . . CASSLEPDSQKSQYF
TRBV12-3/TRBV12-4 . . CASSRHSSYEQYF